Detailed here is one T cell receptor beta chain. The read gets to within 3 residues of the CDR3 end, and the germline J gene fills in the rest. The germline CDR1 and CDR2 sequences are SGHVS and FNYEAQ. The CDR3 runs to 16 residues. Trimming took 6 bases from V and 4 from J, leaving 21 bases between them. The sample comes from a study of Tregs in tolerant kidney transplant recipients. The assay was immunoSEQ multiplex PCR, and TCRdb's table has in-frame clones only and misses some. The sample totals under 35,000 clones. Sequenced material: CD8+ T cells from blood, taken before the transplant. This clonotype was obtained from a human donor who received a combined kidney and bone marrow transplant. The genes are TRBV7-6 and TRBJ2-5; either TRBD1 or TRBD2 may fit D (6 bases each). CDR3 amino acids: CASRHGRGGVAETQYF. The covered CDR3 bases are TGTGCCAGCAGACATGGCAGGGGAGGTGTTGCAGAGACC.